One and the same sample provided the 24 T cell receptor beta chains below, sequenced in a study of T cell repertoires in ileal Crohn's disease. Sequencing was performed with immunoSEQ multiplex PCR; in TCRdb, only in-frame clones are kept and a portion is missing. The sample gives about 5,600 clones, about 85% of which show up once; more than 7.5% is in the top ten. The specimen sequenced was ileal tissue. The receptor set was obtained from an adult with Crohn's disease.

The V gene is TRBV6-5, the J gene TRBJ2-5, with unresolved D. The DNA end favors TRBJ2-7, so the J call may be wrong. The germline V gene encodes CDR1 MNHEY and CDR2 SVGAGI. The CDR3 has 12 residues. CDR3 residues: CASSQLGYEQYF. CDR3 in DNA: TGTGCCAGCAGTCAGTTGGGCTACGAGCAGTACTTC.

In its sample, this clone was seen once. J is TRBJ1-2 and V is TRBV19, with a tentative D call TRBD1 (5 bases). V was shortened by 4 bases and J by 4 bases, with 13 bases between the two germline ends. This CDR3 has 14 residues. The germline V gene has CDR1 LNHDA and CDR2 SQIVND (reference sequence). In DNA form, the CDR3 reads TGTGCCAGTAGTACACCCGCAGGGATCTATGGCTACACCTTC. The encoded protein is CASSTPAGIYGYTF.

The chain uses TRBV6-4 and TRBJ2-1, with D perhaps matching TRBD1 (8 bases). Germline values: CDR1 MRHNA, CDR2 SNTAGT. This CDR3 contains 15 residues. Trimming left V 3 bases short and J 5 bases short, with 14 bases between. The CDR3 loop reads CASSEQGGENNEQFF. CDR3 sequence (DNA): TGTGCCAGCAGTGAACAGGGGGGGGAAAACAATGAGCAGTTCTTC.

This rearrangement joins TRBV27 to TRBJ2-7, with TRBD1 matching 10 bases. The V segment lost 0 bases and the J segment 6 bases; nucleotides outside the gene matches: 8. The CDR3 extends over 16 amino acids. CDR1 MNHEY and CDR2 SMNVEV come from the germline V gene (reference sequence). CDR3 amino acids: CASSLSGDRGRSEQYF. DNA for the CDR3: TGTGCCAGCAGTTTATCGGGGGACAGGGGACGGTCCGAGCAGTACTTC.

This clone came up once. An end of the junction differs from the germline gene, which may be a read error. This chain connects TRBV6-1 to TRBJ2-3; D may be TRBD1 (6 bases). Germline CDR1 and CDR2: MNHNS and SASEGT. The CDR3 spans 14 residues. CDR3 coding DNA: TGTGCCGGCAGTAGGGGGTCCTCCACAGATACGCAGTATTTT. It specifies CAGSRGSSTDTQYF.

The chain uses TRBV28 and TRBJ1-2; perhaps TRBD1 as D (5 bases). This CDR3 is 15 amino acids long. Per the germline V gene, CDR1 is MDHEN and CDR2 is SYDVKM. The V and J ends lost 4 bases and 1 base respectively, with 13 bases between them. Here the CDR3 reads CASSSPRGFNYGYTF. CDR3 nucleotide sequence: TGTGCCAGCAGTTCTCCTCGGGGGTTTAACTATGGCTACACCTTC.

The V call is TRBV5-1, the J call TRBJ2-3, with 12 bases matching TRBD2. Per the germline V gene, CDR1 is SGHRS and CDR2 is YFSETQ. The length of the CDR3 is 16 residues. V dropped 3 bases and J dropped 4; count of bases not matched to a gene: 6. DNA of the CDR3: TGCGCCAGCAGCTCCCTAGCGGGGGGGCACGCAGATACGCAGTATTTT. Translated, it gives CASSSLAGGHADTQYF.

The CDR3: CASSPGGGRNTEAFF. The CDR3 nucleotides read TGCGCCAGCAGCCCCGGGGGGGGGCGGAACACTGAAGCTTTCTTT. The rearrangement links TRBV5-1 to TRBJ1-1; TRBD1 might be the D (6 bases). Trimming pared 4 bases from V and 1 base from J, leaving 14 bases between. Per germline, CDR1 SGHRS and CDR2 YFSETQ. The CDR3 has 15 residues.

CDR3 DNA sequence: TGTGCCAGCAGCTCGACAGACAATCAGCCCCAGCATTTT. Translated: CASSSTDNQPQHF. The chain recombines TRBV7-6 with TRBJ1-5, with D perhaps matching TRBD1 (5 bases). V was shortened by 4 bases and J by 3 bases, with 7 bases between the two germline ends. The germline CDR1 and CDR2 sequences are SGHVS and FNYEAQ. This CDR3 spans 13 amino acids.

This chain joins TRBV4-2 and TRBJ1-1, with D possibly matching TRBD1 (6 bases). CDR1 is LGHNA and CDR2 is YNFKEQ in the germline V gene. The germline V and J ends were trimmed by 1 base and 8 bases, with 11 bases remaining between them. This CDR3 has 13 residues. The CDR3 protein is CASSQALGQEAFF. Here the CDR3 DNA reads TGTGCCAGCAGCCAAGCCCTAGGACAGGAAGCTTTCTTT.

V and J are TRBV28 and TRBJ1-6, with TRBD1 identical over 8 bases. In germline, CDR1 is MDHEN, CDR2 SYDVKM. The CDR3 loop spans 14 amino acids. V shed 5 bases and J 10 bases; nucleotides not matched to a gene: 7. CDR3 nucleotide sequence: TGTGCCAGCAGTACACCAGGGGGCGGATCACCCCTCCACTTT. Protein product: CASSTPGGGSPLHF.

This clone has a handful of counts. V and J are TRBV4-1 and TRBJ2-3; possibly TRBD2 for D (7 bases). The germline V gene encodes CDR1 MGHRA and CDR2 YSYEKL. With 6 bases removed from V and 0 bases from J, the gap between germline ends came to 10 bases. The CDR3 is 14 amino acids. The CDR3 spells CASRGGASTDTQYF. As DNA, the CDR3 is TGCGCCAGCAGAGGGGGGGCCAGCACAGATACGCAGTATTTT.

The CDR3 sequence is CASSQAWRDTEAFF. Written as DNA, the CDR3 is TGCGCCAGCAGCCAAGCTTGGAGGGACACTGAAGCTTTCTTT. V is TRBV4-1 and J is TRBJ1-1, with D unclear. The V gene lost 1 base and the J gene lost 3 bases, with 9 bases spanning the gap. The CDR3 runs 14 residues. The germline V gene has CDR1 MGHRA and CDR2 YSYEKL.

The J gene is TRBJ2-1, the V gene TRBV5-8; 9 bases fit TRBD1. Germline V gives CDR1 SGHTS, CDR2 YDEGEE. The CDR3 runs 17 residues. J was trimmed by 3 bases and V by 0 bases; bases with no gene match: 7. CDR3: CASSLGLQGARYNEQFF. CDR3 in DNA: TGTGCCAGCAGCTTGGGCCTACAGGGGGCGCGCTACAATGAGCAGTTCTTC.

The chain combines TRBV18 with TRBJ2-5, with D hard to call. This CDR3 is built from 14 residues. Germline V gene data show CDR1 as KGHSH and CDR2 as LQKENI. Trimming removed 0 bases at V and 5 bases at J, with 10 bases between. The chain's CDR3 is CASSPPPRAETQYF. DNA of the CDR3: TGTGCCAGCTCACCACCCCCCCGAGCGGAGACCCAGTACTTC.

V and J are TRBV5-6 and TRBJ2-2, with 8 positions matching TRBD2. Germline CDR1 and CDR2: SGHDT and YYEEEE. With V trimmed by 2 bases and J by 2 bases, 5 bases remained unmatched. The length of the CDR3 is 16 residues. Here the CDR3 reads CASSLIGTSNTGELFF. In DNA form, the CDR3 reads TGTGCCAGCAGCTTAATTGGGACTAGTAACACCGGGGAGCTGTTTTTT.

The sample holds one count of this clone. The rearrangement uses TRBV28 and TRBJ1-2, with TRBD1 matching 8 bases. This CDR3 has 14 residues. The germline V gene encodes CDR1 MDHEN and CDR2 SYDVKM. The V and J ends lost 7 bases and 2 bases, in that order; junction bases with no gene match: 6. The CDR3 nucleotides are TGTGCCAGCACCCTAGGGGACAGGAACTATGGCTACACCTTC. It codes for CASTLGDRNYGYTF.

The V call is TRBV10-3, the J call TRBJ2-7; 7 bases align to TRBD1. The CDR3 has 15 amino acids. V gave up 4 bases and J gave up 3 bases; unmatched junction bases: 9. The V gene's germline CDR1 is ENHRY and CDR2 SYGVKD. The CDR3 sequence: CAISGDGTASYEQYF. The CDR3 region has the DNA TGTGCCATCAGTGGAGATGGGACAGCTAGCTACGAGCAGTACTTC.

This clone has a single count. The gene calls are TRBV9 and TRBJ2-2; TRBD1 is a possible D gene (5 bases). This CDR3 is built from 16 residues. In germline, CDR1 is SGDLS, CDR2 YYNGEE. Trimming took 4 bases from V and 5 from J, leaving 18 bases between them. CDR3 residues: CASSPPSGHSTGELFF. CDR3 in DNA: TGTGCCAGCAGCCCGCCGAGTGGACACTCGACCGGGGAGCTGTTTTTT.

In this sample, this clone turned up once. This rearrangement joins TRBV2 to TRBJ1-5; D possibly corresponds to TRBD1 (6 bases). Between the trimmed V and J ends, which lost 6 bases and 2 bases, there was a span of 17 bases. Germline assignment: CDR1 SNHLY and CDR2 FYNNEI. The CDR3 is 16 amino acids. The DNA for the CDR3 is TGTGCCAGCAGGGGAGAATGGGGGCTCGGCAATCAGCCCCAGCATTTT. Its translation is CASRGEWGLGNQPQHF.

The rearrangement uses TRBV5-5 and TRBJ1-6; D is undetermined. Germline CDR1 reads SGHKS; CDR2 reads YYEKEE (reference sequence). This CDR3 comprises 15 residues. Trimming removed 0 bases at V and 7 bases at J, with 11 bases between. The CDR3 is CASSLVRIANSPLHF. The CDR3 coding sequence is TGTGCCAGCAGCTTGGTTCGGATAGCAAATTCACCCCTCCACTTT. The full variable domain, its missing parts supplied by reference TRBV5-5 and TRBJ1-6, is DAGVTQSPTHLIKTRGQQVTLRCSPISGHKSVSWYQQVLGQGPQFIFQYYEKEERGRGNFPDRFSARQFPNYSSELNVNALLLGDSALYLCASSLVRIANSPLHFGNGTRLTVT.

This chain connects TRBV5-1 to TRBJ1-4, with D uncertain. V was cut by 4 bases and J by 6 bases, with 16 bases left in between. In germline, CDR1 is SGHRS, CDR2 YFSETQ. The CDR3 consists of 15 residues. Written as DNA, the CDR3 is TGCGCCAGCAGCCCCGGAGGAGTGGGTTATGAAAAACTGTTTTTT. Translation: CASSPGGVGYEKLFF.

This chain connects TRBV7-3 to TRBJ1-1; the D is unclear. CDR3 length: 13 amino acids. Trimming took off 4 bases at V and 4 bases at J, with 10 bases between the two ends. The germline CDR1 and CDR2 sequences are SGHTA and FQGTGA. In DNA form, the CDR3 reads TGTGCCAGCAGCTCCCAGGAGGGCACTGAAGCTTTCTTT. Translated, it gives CASSSQEGTEAFF.

The chain has TRBV2 and TRBJ1-1; 7 bases agree with TRBD1. Germline CDR1 and CDR2: SNHLY and FYNNEI. The CDR3 runs 13 residues. The V gene end was trimmed by 7 bases and the J gene end by 0 bases; junction bases not matched to a gene: 2. The CDR3 reads CASKTGLNTEAFF. CDR3 nucleotide sequence: TGTGCCAGCAAGACAGGGTTGAACACTGAAGCTTTCTTT. Drawing the rest from reference TRBV2 and TRBJ1-1, the complete variable domain is EPEVTQTPSHQVTQMGQEVILRCVPISNHLYFYWYRQILGQKVEFLVSFYNNEISEKSEIFDDQFSVERPDGSNFTLKIRSTKLEDSAMYFCASKTGLNTEAFFGQGTRLTVV.